A single sample gave rise to the 25 T cell receptor beta chains below, sequenced in a study of monozygotic twins with inflammatory bowel disease. TCRdb reprocessed the 5' RACE reads; each CDR3 protein has one entry and no DNA is given. The sample's table shows approximately 400,000 distinct CDR3 sequences. Sequenced: blood. The receptors come from a human donor with ulcerative colitis or Crohn's disease, or a healthy co-twin of an affected twin (not recorded which).

The chain's CDR3 is CSVEIRDSYEQYF. The chain is built from TRBV29-1 and TRBJ2-7. The CDR3 runs 13 residues. Germline CDR1 reads SQVTM; CDR2 reads ANQGSEA.

The chain joins TRBV30 to TRBJ2-3. Germline V gene lookup returns CDR1 GTSNPN and CDR2 SVGIG (reference sequence). The CDR3 extends over 12 amino acids. CDR3 loop: CAWSLVADTQYF.

V gene TRBV12-3 or TRBV12-4 combines with J gene TRBJ2-7; TCRdb outputs TRBD2, but without DNA this stays unchecked. The CDR3 length is 14 residues. CDR3 protein: CASSLGTPAYEQYF.

The chain couples TRBV2 to TRBJ1-1. CDR1 is SNHLY and CDR2 is FYNNEI in the germline V gene. The length of the CDR3 is 14 residues. The CDR3 loop reads CASSVVLGNTEAFF.

The rearrangement joins TRBV11-2 to TRBJ2-1; lacking DNA, the TRBD1 call made by TCRdb goes unchecked. The length of the CDR3 is 15 residues. Germline V gene sequence: CDR1 SGHAT, CDR2 FQNNGV. The CDR3 is CASSLRRDSHNEQFF.

J is TRBJ1-6 and V is TRBV5-1; TCRdb proposes TRBD1, but this gene call is untestable without DNA. This CDR3 is 14 amino acids long. In germline, CDR1 is SGHRS, CDR2 YFSETQ. The CDR3 here is CASSLTGMGSPLHF.

The V call is TRBV3-1, the J call TRBJ2-7; TCRdb's D call, TRBD2, is unchecked because there is no DNA. This CDR3 is built from 16 residues. CDR1 and CDR2 from the germline V gene are LGHDT and YNNKEL (reference sequence). CDR3 loop: CASSPPLAGVKYEQYF.

The chain's CDR3 is CASTLLRPGTSGTNEQFF. V is TRBV7-8 and J is TRBJ2-1; the TCRdb D gene call, TRBD2, has no DNA to confirm it. The CDR3 consists of 18 residues. CDR1 and CDR2 from the germline V gene are SGHVS and FQNEAQ.

The chain links TRBV12-3 or TRBV12-4 to TRBJ1-6. This CDR3 spans 13 amino acids. CDR3: CASSFPWASPLHF.

J is TRBJ2-7 and V is TRBV7-9; checking the TCRdb D call of TRBD1 is not possible without DNA. The CDR3 spans 13 residues. The germline V gene has CDR1 SEHNR and CDR2 FQNEAQ (reference sequence). The CDR3 loop is CASGAGVNYEQYF.

V usage is TRBV5-1 and J usage is TRBJ1-6; TCRdb outputs TRBD1, but without DNA this stays unchecked. Germline-derived CDR1 and CDR2 are SGHRS and YFSETQ. This CDR3 spans 15 amino acids. The CDR3: CASSFADRNNSPLHF.

The V gene is TRBV20-1, the J gene TRBJ1-2. CDR3 length: 11 amino acids. The germline CDR1 and CDR2 sequences are DFQATT and SNEGSKA (reference sequence). CDR3: CSARVGSGYTF.

The rearrangement links TRBV24-1 to TRBJ2-1; TCRdb's D call, TRBD2, is unchecked because there is no DNA. The germline V gene encodes CDR1 KGHDR and CDR2 SFDVKD. The CDR3 length is 16 residues. CDR3 loop: CATSDPTSLGYNEQFF.

V and J are TRBV20-1 and TRBJ1-6; TCRdb's assignment of TRBD1 cannot be checked, as there is no DNA. Germline loops: CDR1 DFQATT, CDR2 SNEGSKA (reference sequence). The CDR3 loop spans 15 amino acids. The CDR3 spells CSARAPVLDNSPLHF.

The chain couples TRBV20-1 to TRBJ2-1. CDR1 is DFQATT and CDR2 is SNEGSKA in the germline V gene (reference sequence). This CDR3 is built from 14 residues. The CDR3 loop is CSATSPAAYNEQFF.

The genes are TRBV5-8 and TRBJ2-4; TCRdb's D call, TRBD1, is unchecked because there is no DNA. In germline, CDR1 is SGHTS, CDR2 YDEGEE. There are 13 residues in the CDR3. The CDR3 loop reads CASSPDGTGIQYF.

The chain couples TRBV6-1 to TRBJ2-5; TCRdb proposes TRBD1, but this gene call is untestable without DNA. Germline-derived CDR1 and CDR2 are MNHNS and SASEGT. CDR3 size: 13 residues. CDR3: CASRAGVVETQYF.

The rearrangement links TRBV28 to TRBJ2-3; absent DNA, TCRdb's TRBD2 call cannot be checked. CDR3 length: 20 residues. Germline V lookup: CDR1 MDHEN, CDR2 SYDVKM. The CDR3: CASSPTGLAGLFGYTDTQYF.

The chain employs TRBV4-3 and TRBJ1-2; the D gene TCRdb calls, TRBD1, cannot be checked with no DNA. The CDR3 extends over 14 amino acids. In germline, CDR1 is LGHNA, CDR2 YSLEER. The CDR3 protein is CASSPRGGNYGYTF.

The V call is TRBV7-9, the J call TRBJ2-7; TCRdb outputs TRBD1, but without DNA this stays unchecked. This CDR3 is built from 16 residues. Germline CDR1 is SEHNR and CDR2 is FQNEAQ (reference sequence). The CDR3 is CASSLAGGGGANEQYF.

The rearrangement joins TRBV27 to TRBJ2-7; TCRdb names TRBD1, which stays unverified in the absence of DNA. The germline V gene has CDR1 MNHEY and CDR2 SMNVEV (reference sequence). The CDR3 sequence is 17 residues long. The CDR3 region is CASSLTNRAPFYYEQYF.

The chain combines TRBV18 with TRBJ2-5; checking the TCRdb D call of TRBD2 is not possible without DNA. The CDR3 length is 15 residues. Germline V gene lookup returns CDR1 KGHSH and CDR2 LQKENI. CDR3 loop: CASSPGAAGQETQYF.

V and J are TRBV12-3 or TRBV12-4 and TRBJ1-2. The CDR3 sequence is 13 residues long. CDR3 protein: CASTNLKVRGYTF.

V gene TRBV7-2 combines with J gene TRBJ2-7; TCRdb's D gene call, TRBD2, goes unchecked for lack of DNA. Germline V gene data show CDR1 as SGHTA and CDR2 as FQGNSA. The CDR3 is made up of 15 amino acids. The CDR3 sequence is CASSGLAGVSYEQYF.

V is TRBV4-1 and J is TRBJ2-1; there is no DNA to check the TCRdb D call of TRBD2. This CDR3 is 14 amino acids long. Germline lookup yields CDR1 MGHRA and CDR2 YSYEKL. This CDR3 reads CASSPREGNNEQFF.